This T cell receptor beta chain was identified in a study of cytomegalovirus exposure and HLA in healthy donors. Study overall: Early released data had around 79 million unique TCRs, all coming from HLA-typed donors.

General study results and limits: An analysis was carried out later, and it reportedly showed fewer N-insertions in an Asian-associated ancestry cluster than the approximately 660-donor mean.

PCR used 60 Vbeta primers and 13 Jbeta primers. The table came from immunoSEQ multiplex PCR; TCRdb's copy has only in-frame clones and leaves some out. Its clone listing holds over 100,000 clones. With respect to this clone: Its antigen is unidentified.

Trimming pared 1 base from V and 4 bases from J, leaving 10 bases between. Germline V gives CDR1 MNHNS, CDR2 SASEGT. The CDR3 runs 14 residues. The gene calls are TRBV6-1 and TRBJ1-2; a possible D gene is TRBD1 (6 bases). This sequence originates from a man between 35 and 55 years old in good health and CMV-seropositive. The specimen sequenced was PBMCs. The CDR3 DNA reads TGTGCCAGCAGTGAAGACAGGGTTGCCTATGGCTACACCTTC. It encodes CASSEDRVAYGYTF.